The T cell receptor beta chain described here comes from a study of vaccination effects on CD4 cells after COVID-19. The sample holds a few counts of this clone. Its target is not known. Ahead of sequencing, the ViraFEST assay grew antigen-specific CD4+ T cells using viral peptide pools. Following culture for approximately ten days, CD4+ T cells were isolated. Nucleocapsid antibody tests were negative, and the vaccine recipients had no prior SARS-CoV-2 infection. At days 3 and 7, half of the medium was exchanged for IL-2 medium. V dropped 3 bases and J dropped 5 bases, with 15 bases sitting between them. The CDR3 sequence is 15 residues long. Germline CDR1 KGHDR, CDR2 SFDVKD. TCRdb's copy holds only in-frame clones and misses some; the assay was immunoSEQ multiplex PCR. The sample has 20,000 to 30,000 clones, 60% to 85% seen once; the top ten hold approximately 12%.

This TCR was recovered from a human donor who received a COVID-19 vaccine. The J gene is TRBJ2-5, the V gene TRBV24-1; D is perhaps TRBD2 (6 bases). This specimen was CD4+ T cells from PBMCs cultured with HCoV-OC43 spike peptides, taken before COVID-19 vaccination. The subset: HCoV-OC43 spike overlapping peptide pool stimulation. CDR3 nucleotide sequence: TGTGCCACCAGTGATGCTTCCGGGGGACGGGAGACCCAGTACTTC. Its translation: CATSDASGGRETQYF.